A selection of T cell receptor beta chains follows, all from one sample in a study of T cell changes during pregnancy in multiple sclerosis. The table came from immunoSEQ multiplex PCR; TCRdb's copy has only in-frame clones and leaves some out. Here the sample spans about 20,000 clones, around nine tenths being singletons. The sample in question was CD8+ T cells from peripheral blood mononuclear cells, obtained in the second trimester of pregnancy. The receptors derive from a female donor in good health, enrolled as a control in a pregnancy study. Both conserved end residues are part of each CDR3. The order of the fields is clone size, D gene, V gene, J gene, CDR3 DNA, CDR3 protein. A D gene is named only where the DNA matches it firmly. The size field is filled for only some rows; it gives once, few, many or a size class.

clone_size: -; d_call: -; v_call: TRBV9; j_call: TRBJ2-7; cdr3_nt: TGTGCCAGCAGCGGACGGGGCGAGCAGTACTTC; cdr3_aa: CASSGRGEQYF
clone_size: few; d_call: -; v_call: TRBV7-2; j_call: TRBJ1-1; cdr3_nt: TGTGCCAGCAGCCCCTTAAGGACAGATTTGAACACTGAAGCTTTCTTT; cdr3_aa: CASSPLRTDLNTEAFF
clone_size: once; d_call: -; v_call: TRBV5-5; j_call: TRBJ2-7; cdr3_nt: TGTGCCAGCAGCCTCGGGTCAGCCATCTCCTACGAGCAGTACTTC; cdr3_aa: CASSLGSAISYEQYF
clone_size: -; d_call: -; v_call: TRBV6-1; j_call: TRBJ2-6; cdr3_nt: TGTGCCAGCAGTGCAGGGACTGGGGCCAACGTCCTGACTTTC; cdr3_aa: CASSAGTGANVLTF
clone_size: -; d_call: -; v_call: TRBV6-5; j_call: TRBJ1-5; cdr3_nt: TGTGCCAGCAGTTTGTCTATGGCAGACTCTCAGCCCCAGCATTTT; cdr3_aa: CASSLSMADSQPQHF
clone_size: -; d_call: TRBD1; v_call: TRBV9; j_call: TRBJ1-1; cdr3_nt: TGTGCCAGCAGCGAGGGGGCATCGGGAAACACTGAAGCTTTCTTT; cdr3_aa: CASSEGASGNTEAFF
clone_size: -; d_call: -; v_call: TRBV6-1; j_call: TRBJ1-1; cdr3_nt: TGTGCCAGCAGTACTGGGACAAGGAACACTGAAGCTTTCTTT; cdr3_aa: CASSTGTRNTEAFF
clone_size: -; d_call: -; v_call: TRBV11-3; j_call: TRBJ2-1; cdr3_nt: TGTGCCAGCAGCTTACGGGGGGGGACAGCCCACAATGAGCAGTTCTTC; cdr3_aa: CASSLRGGTAHNEQFF
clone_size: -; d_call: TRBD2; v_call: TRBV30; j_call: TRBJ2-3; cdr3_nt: TGTGCCTGGAGTGGGATAGCGGGAGACGGAACAGATACGCAGTATTTT; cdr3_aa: CAWSGIAGDGTDTQYF
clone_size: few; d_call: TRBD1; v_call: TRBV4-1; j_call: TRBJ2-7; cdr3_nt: TGCGCCAGCAGCCCCATACAGGGGGCCTCCTACGAGCAGTACTTC; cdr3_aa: CASSPIQGASYEQYF
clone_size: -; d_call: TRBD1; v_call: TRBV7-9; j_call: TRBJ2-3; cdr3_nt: TGTGCCAGCAGCCGGGACAGGGGAGATACGCAGTATTTT; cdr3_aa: CASSRDRGDTQYF
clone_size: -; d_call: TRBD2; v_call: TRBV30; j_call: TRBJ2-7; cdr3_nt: TGTGCCTGGAGTGTACGACTAGCGGGAGGCCACGAGCAGTACTTC; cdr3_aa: CAWSVRLAGGHEQYF
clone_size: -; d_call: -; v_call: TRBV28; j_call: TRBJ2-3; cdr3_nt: TGTGCCAGCAGCCCCCGTGGGGCCCCCACAGATACGCAGTATTTT; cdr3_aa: CASSPRGAPTDTQYF
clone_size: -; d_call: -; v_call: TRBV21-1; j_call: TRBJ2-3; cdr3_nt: TGTGCCAGCAGCTGGGGGGCAGATACGCAGTATTTT; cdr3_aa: CASSWGADTQYF
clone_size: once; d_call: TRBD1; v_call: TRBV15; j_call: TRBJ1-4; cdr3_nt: TGTGCCACCAGATCAGGACAGGGGGACGGTGAAAAACTGTTTTTT; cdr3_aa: CATRSGQGDGEKLFF
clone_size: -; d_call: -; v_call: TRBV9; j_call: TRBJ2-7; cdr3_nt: TGTGCCAGCAGCGTAGAGCCCGTCGAGGTTTCCTACGAGCAGTACTTC; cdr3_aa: CASSVEPVEVSYEQYF
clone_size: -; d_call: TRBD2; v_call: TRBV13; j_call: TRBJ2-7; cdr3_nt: TGTGCCAGCAGCTTAGGTAAGGAAGGACTAGCGGGAAGCGAGCAGTACTTC; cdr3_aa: CASSLGKEGLAGSEQYF
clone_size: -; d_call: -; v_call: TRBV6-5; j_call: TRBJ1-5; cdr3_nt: TGTGCCAGCAGTTACGTAGCGGGTCAGCCCCAGCATTTT; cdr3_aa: CASSYVAGQPQHF
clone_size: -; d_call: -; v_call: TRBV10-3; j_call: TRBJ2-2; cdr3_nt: TGTGCCACCGGGACAAGCGACGACACCGGGGAGCTGTTTTTT; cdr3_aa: CATGTSDDTGELFF
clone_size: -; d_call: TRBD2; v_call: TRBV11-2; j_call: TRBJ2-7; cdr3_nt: TGTGCCAGCAGCTTAGGGAGCGGGATTTTGGACGAGCAGTACTTC; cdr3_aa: CASSLGSGILDEQYF
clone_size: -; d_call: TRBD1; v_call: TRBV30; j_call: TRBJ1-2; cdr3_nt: TGTGCCTGGAGTGTAGGGGACAGGACCTATGGCTACACCTTC; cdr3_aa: CAWSVGDRTYGYTF
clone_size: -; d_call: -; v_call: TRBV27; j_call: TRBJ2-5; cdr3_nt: TGTGCCAGCAGTCCTAAGGCAGGGCTCCAAGAGACCCAGTACTTC; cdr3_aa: CASSPKAGLQETQYF
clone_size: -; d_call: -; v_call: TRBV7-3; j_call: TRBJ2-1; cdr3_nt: TGTGCCAGCAGCTTATCCCGGGAATACAATGAGCAGTTCTTC; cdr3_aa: CASSLSREYNEQFF
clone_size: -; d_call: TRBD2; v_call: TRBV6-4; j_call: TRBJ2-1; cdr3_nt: TGTGCCAGCAGTGACTCCGGGACTAGCTACAATGAGCAGTTCTTC; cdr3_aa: CASSDSGTSYNEQFF
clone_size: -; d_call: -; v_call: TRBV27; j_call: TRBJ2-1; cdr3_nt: TGTGCCAGCAGTTTGGGGGCCAATGAGCAGTTCTTC; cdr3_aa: CASSLGANEQFF
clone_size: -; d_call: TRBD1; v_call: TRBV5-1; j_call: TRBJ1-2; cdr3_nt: TGCGCCAGCAGAACCTCCGGGACAGAGAGGGAAGGCTACACCTTC; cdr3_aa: CASRTSGTEREGYTF
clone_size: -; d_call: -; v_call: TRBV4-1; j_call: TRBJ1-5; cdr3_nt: TGCGCCAGCAGCCAAGGTCGAGGTCGCGATAGCAATCAGCCCCAGCATTTT; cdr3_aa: CASSQGRGRDSNQPQHF